This note documents a single TCR beta chain sequence. The method was immunoSEQ multiplex PCR; TCRdb's version includes in-frame clones alone and lacks a portion of them. The repertoire holds about 130,000 clones, with 90% as singletons. The data are from a study of T cell responses to AZD1222 COVID-19 vaccine. Germline V gene data show CDR1 as MDHEN and CDR2 as SYDVKM. The CDR3 is made up of 12 amino acids. V lost 1 base to trimming and J lost 6 bases, with 4 bases between them. This chain connects TRBV28 to TRBJ1-3; unclear D gene. The sample here was peripheral blood, taken on day 0 of AZD1222 vaccination. The receptor's source is an adult in good health. The CDR3 DNA sequence: TGTGCCAGCAGTTTATCGGTAAACACCATATATTTT. As protein: CASSLSVNTIYF.